The next 5 T cell receptor beta chains were all read from a single sample in a study of post-analysis software for immune sequencing data. Broader study findings: The five TRBV segments detected at higher frequency in patients than in controls included TRBV5-6, TRBV5-1 and TRBV20-1.

Researchers reported that TCR beta cDNA libraries carried unique molecular identifiers. TCRdb re-derived calls from the PCR reads in MiXCR, one entry per CDR3 protein. The sample includes hundreds of thousands of distinct CDR3 sequences, 25% to 30% of them seen just once. Their recognized antigens are unknown. The sequencing sample was made of blood. The origin of the receptors is a girl aged 10 to 17 with multiple sclerosis.

This clonotype was seen repeatedly, ten times or more. This chain joins TRBV5-5 and TRBJ2-1, with D possibly being TRBD1 or TRBD2 (5 bases each). Germline V gene data show CDR1 as SGHKS and CDR2 as YYEKEE (reference sequence). CDR3 length equals 13 residues. The germline V and J ends were trimmed by 1 base and 6 bases, with 8 bases remaining between them. CDR3 DNA sequence: TGTGCCAGCAGCTTGTTTGGGGGCAATGAGCAGTTCTTC. Amino acids: CASSLFGGNEQFF.

The table lists this clonotype with a few counts. The V call is TRBV27, the J call TRBJ2-3; D may be TRBD2 (6 bases). The germline V gene encodes CDR1 MNHEY and CDR2 SMNVEV (reference sequence). The CDR3 runs to 15 residues. The V and J ends lost 2 bases and 3 bases respectively, with 12 bases between them. CDR3 nucleotides: TGTGCCAGCAGTTTAACGGGAGCGCGGACAGATACGCAGTATTTT. Its translation: CASSLTGARTDTQYF.

In this sample, this clonotype turned up a few times. This sequence joins TRBV28 and TRBJ1-1, with D perhaps TRBD1 (5 bases). The CDR3 runs to 16 residues. Trimming took off 1 base at V and 3 bases at J, with 15 bases between the two ends. CDR1 is MDHEN, CDR2 SYDVKM, per germline. The CDR3 DNA follows: TGTGCCAGCAGTTTATTGGGACGGGGACCCGACACTGAAGCTTTCTTT. Amino acids: CASSLLGRGPDTEAFF.

The DNA of the CDR3 is TGTGCCAGCAGTTACGTGGGGGAGCAGTACTTC. Translation gives CASSYVGEQYF. The chain recombines TRBV6-6 with TRBJ2-7; no firm D call. Trimming stripped 2 bases from V and 7 bases from J, with 6 bases between. CDR3 size: 11 residues. CDR1 and CDR2 from the germline V gene are MNHNY and SVGAGI (reference sequence).

The rearrangement joins TRBV7-3 to TRBJ2-2; D might be TRBD1 (5 bases). Germline assignment: CDR1 SGHTA and CDR2 FQGTGA. The V gene lost 2 bases and the J gene lost 7 bases, with 14 bases spanning the gap. CDR3 length: 15 residues. The CDR3: CASSLGWQGVGELFF. The DNA for the CDR3 is TGTGCCAGCAGCTTAGGGTGGCAGGGCGTCGGGGAGCTGTTTTTT.